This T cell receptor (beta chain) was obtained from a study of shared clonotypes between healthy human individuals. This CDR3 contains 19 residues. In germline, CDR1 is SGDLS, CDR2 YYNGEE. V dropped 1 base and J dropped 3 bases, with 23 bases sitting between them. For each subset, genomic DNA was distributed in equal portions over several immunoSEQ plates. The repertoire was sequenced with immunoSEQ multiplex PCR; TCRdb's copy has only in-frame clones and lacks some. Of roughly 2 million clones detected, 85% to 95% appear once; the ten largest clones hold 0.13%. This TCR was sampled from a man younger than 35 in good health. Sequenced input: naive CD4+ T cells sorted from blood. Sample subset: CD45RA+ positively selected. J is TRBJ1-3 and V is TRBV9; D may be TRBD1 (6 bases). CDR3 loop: CASSVTAALKGGIGNTIYF. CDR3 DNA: TGTGCCAGCAGCGTAACCGCTGCCCTTAAGGGGGGGATTGGAAACACCATATATTTT.